This TCR beta chain came from a study of CD8 T cells in ankylosing spondylitis. Libraries of TCR beta came from quantitative 5'-RACE with molecular barcodes. TCRdb analysed the 5' RACE reads with MiXCR anew, one entry per CDR3 protein. The table includes more than 600,000 distinct CDR3 sequences, 19% detected once. V was pared by 6 bases and J by 0 bases, with 12 bases between. Germline loops: CDR1 SNHLY, CDR2 FYNNEI. CDR3 size: 15 residues. Study observations and caveats: Existing reports had already noted some motif variants in reactive arthritis synovial fluid and blood. Significantly higher representation of disease-linked clones was reported for matched ankylosing spondylitis synovial fluid. A TCR beta motif of about eight highly homologous variants seemed to mark ankylosing spondylitis blood. The disease-linked clones had a CD8+ phenotype and low blood frequencies.

In this sample, this clonotype turned up many times. What it binds is not known. The TCR sequence derives from a male donor with ankylosing spondylitis. The source material was blood, either unsorted or a sorted T cell fraction (not recorded which). The chain recombines TRBV2 with TRBJ1-5; maybe TRBD1 (6 bases). The DNA of the CDR3 is TGTGCCAGCAGCTTATCAGGGGTTAGCAATCAGCCCCAGCATTTT. It codes for CASSLSGVSNQPQHF.